The rows below give T cell receptor beta chains drawn from one sample of a study of OX40 agonist ivuxolimab in advanced cancers. Assay used: immunoSEQ multiplex PCR; TCRdb lists only in-frame clones, some missing. The sample records about 82,000 clones, about 88% being singletons. Sequenced here: CD4+ or CD8+ T cells sorted from blood, sampled in a trial of the OX40 agonist ivuxolimab. The source of these receptors is an adult with an advanced solid tumor such as melanoma, head and neck, liver or kidney cancer. Each CDR3 is given with its conserved first and last residue. The order of the fields is V gene, D gene, J gene, clone size, CDR3 protein, CDR3 DNA. A D gene is named only where the DNA matches it firmly. Size is omitted from some rows. Given values are once, few, many or a class for expanded clones.

v_gene: TRBV28
d_gene: -
j_gene: TRBJ1-5
abundance: -
CDR3aa: CASSWSISNQPQHF
CDR3nt: TGTGCCAGCAGTTGGAGTATTAGCAATCAGCCCCAGCATTTT

v_gene: TRBV7-9
d_gene: -
j_gene: TRBJ1-5
abundance: -
CDR3aa: CASSLELGTQHF
CDR3nt: TGTGCCAGCAGCTTAGAGTTAGGAACCCAGCATTTT

v_gene: TRBV7-9
d_gene: TRBD1
j_gene: TRBJ2-2
abundance: few
CDR3aa: CASSPGQGATGELFF
CDR3nt: TGTGCCAGCAGCCCGGGACAGGGGGCGACCGGGGAGCTGTTTTTT

v_gene: TRBV19
d_gene: TRBD1
j_gene: TRBJ2-7
abundance: once
CDR3aa: CASNDGQGGREQYF
CDR3nt: TGTGCCAGTAATGACGGACAGGGGGGGCGCGAGCAGTACTTC

v_gene: TRBV7-2
d_gene: -
j_gene: TRBJ1-1
abundance: -
CDR3aa: CASSYLGRATEAFF
CDR3nt: TGTGCCAGCAGCTATCTGGGCAGGGCCACTGAAGCTTTCTTT

v_gene: TRBV6-5
d_gene: -
j_gene: TRBJ1-5
abundance: -
CDR3aa: CASSPLKGDQPQHF
CDR3nt: TGTGCCAGCAGTCCACTCAAGGGGGATCAGCCCCAGCATTTT

v_gene: TRBV5-1
d_gene: TRBD1
j_gene: TRBJ1-1
abundance: -
CDR3aa: CASSEGTGVDAEAFF
CDR3nt: TGCGCCAGCAGCGAGGGGACAGGGGTGGACGCTGAAGCTTTCTTT

v_gene: TRBV7-8
d_gene: -
j_gene: TRBJ2-7
abundance: -
CDR3aa: CASSLSVREQYF
CDR3nt: TGTGCCAGCAGCTTAAGTGTTCGGGAGCAGTACTTC

v_gene: TRBV18
d_gene: TRBD1
j_gene: TRBJ1-1
abundance: -
CDR3aa: CASSPTSLTGGEAFF
CDR3nt: TGTGCCAGCTCACCAACCTCCCTTACAGGGGGAGAAGCTTTCTTT

v_gene: TRBV2
d_gene: -
j_gene: TRBJ2-4
abundance: -
CDR3aa: CASMGLDIQYF
CDR3nt: TGTGCCAGCATGGGCTTGGACATTCAGTACTTC

v_gene: TRBV18
d_gene: TRBD1
j_gene: TRBJ1-2
abundance: -
CDR3aa: CASSLDRGKWGYTF
CDR3nt: TGTGCCAGCTCACTGGACAGGGGGAAGTGGGGCTACACCTTC

v_gene: TRBV6-5
d_gene: TRBD1
j_gene: TRBJ1-3
abundance: -
CDR3aa: CASSYDRGTGNTIYF
CDR3nt: TGTGCCAGCAGTTACGACAGGGGGACTGGAAACACCATATATTTT

v_gene: TRBV5-1
d_gene: TRBD1
j_gene: TRBJ1-6
abundance: -
CDR3aa: CASSSGTGGSNSPLHF
CDR3nt: TGCGCCAGCAGCTCCGGGACAGGGGGTTCTAATTCACCCCTCCACTTT

v_gene: TRBV29-1
d_gene: -
j_gene: TRBJ2-7
abundance: -
CDR3aa: CSVGTREQYF
CDR3nt: TGCAGCGTTGGGACACGCGAGCAGTACTTC

v_gene: TRBV5-1
d_gene: -
j_gene: TRBJ1-1
abundance: -
CDR3aa: CASSWGQNTEAFF
CDR3nt: TGCGCCAGCTCGTGGGGGCAGAACACTGAAGCTTTCTTT

v_gene: TRBV7-9
d_gene: -
j_gene: TRBJ1-1
abundance: -
CDR3aa: CASSSAGSKAFF
CDR3nt: TGTGCCAGCAGCTCGGCCGGGAGTAAAGCTTTCTTT

v_gene: TRBV7-2
d_gene: TRBD1
j_gene: TRBJ1-6
abundance: -
CDR3aa: CASSLMGQGNSPLHF
CDR3nt: TGTGCCAGCAGCTTAATGGGACAGGGGAATTCACCCCTCCACTTT

v_gene: TRBV19
d_gene: -
j_gene: TRBJ1-1
abundance: -
CDR3aa: CASSTGLGTEAFF
CDR3nt: TGTGCCAGTAGTACTGGGCTCGGAACTGAAGCTTTCTTT

v_gene: TRBV4-1
d_gene: -
j_gene: TRBJ2-7
abundance: -
CDR3aa: CASSQDITLSSYEQYF
CDR3nt: TGCGCCAGCAGCCAAGATATAACGTTGAGCTCCTACGAGCAGTACTTC

v_gene: TRBV25-1
d_gene: -
j_gene: TRBJ2-1
abundance: -
CDR3aa: CASRGFNEQFF
CDR3nt: TGTGCCAGCAGGGGGTTCAATGAGCAGTTCTTC

v_gene: TRBV7-2
d_gene: -
j_gene: TRBJ1-6
abundance: -
CDR3aa: CASSSQRTYNSPLHF
CDR3nt: TGTGCCAGCAGCTCTCAGAGGACCTATAATTCACCCCTCCACTTT

v_gene: TRBV7-2
d_gene: -
j_gene: TRBJ2-3
abundance: -
CDR3aa: CASSSQRANTDTQYF
CDR3nt: TGTGCCAGCAGCTCTCAGCGGGCCAATACAGATACGCAGTATTTT

v_gene: TRBV6-5
d_gene: -
j_gene: TRBJ2-7
abundance: once
CDR3aa: CASSYTGIYEQYF
CDR3nt: TGTGCCAGCAGTTACACAGGGATTTACGAGCAGTACTTC

v_gene: TRBV7-9
d_gene: -
j_gene: TRBJ2-2
abundance: -
CDR3aa: CASSRNRGVGAGELFF
CDR3nt: TGTGCCAGCAGCCGAAATCGAGGGGTCGGAGCCGGGGAGCTGTTTTTT

v_gene: TRBV6-5
d_gene: -
j_gene: TRBJ1-3
abundance: -
CDR3aa: CASRMTYGGDTIYF
CDR3nt: TGTGCCAGCAGAATGACTTATGGCGGAGACACCATATATTTT

v_gene: TRBV6-4
d_gene: -
j_gene: TRBJ2-3
abundance: -
CDR3aa: CASSEGAPNSLIGTQYF
CDR3nt: TGTGCCAGCAGTGAGGGGGCTCCCAATAGCTTAATCGGTACGCAGTATTTT

v_gene: TRBV6-6
d_gene: -
j_gene: TRBJ2-7
abundance: -
CDR3aa: CASSSRTDVYEQYF
CDR3nt: TGTGCCAGCAGTTCACGGACAGACGTCTACGAGCAGTACTTC

v_gene: TRBV10-2
d_gene: -
j_gene: TRBJ2-7
abundance: -
CDR3aa: CASSEVVGEQYF
CDR3nt: TGCGCCAGCAGTGAGGTAGTTGGCGAGCAGTACTTC

v_gene: TRBV13
d_gene: -
j_gene: TRBJ2-7
abundance: -
CDR3aa: CASSSTGLLSYEQYF
CDR3nt: TGTGCCAGCAGCTCGACAGGACTACTCTCCTACGAGCAGTACTTC

v_gene: TRBV5-1
d_gene: -
j_gene: TRBJ2-1
abundance: -
CDR3aa: CASSLVSNNEQFF
CDR3nt: TGCGCCAGCAGCTTGGTGTCAAACAATGAGCAGTTCTTC

v_gene: TRBV18
d_gene: TRBD2
j_gene: TRBJ2-1
abundance: -
CDR3aa: CASSPLWLSGRHNEQFF
CDR3nt: TGTGCCAGCTCACCACTTTGGCTTAGCGGGAGACACAATGAGCAGTTCTTC

v_gene: TRBV7-9
d_gene: -
j_gene: TRBJ1-1
abundance: -
CDR3aa: CASSRSGNTEAFF
CDR3nt: TGTGCCAGCAGCCGTTCCGGGAACACTGAAGCTTTCTTT

v_gene: TRBV12-5
d_gene: -
j_gene: TRBJ1-2
abundance: once
CDR3aa: CASGRDTYGYTF
CDR3nt: TGTGCTAGTGGTAGGGACACCTATGGCTACACCTTC

v_gene: TRBV2
d_gene: -
j_gene: TRBJ1-5
abundance: -
CDR3aa: CASSEGRGRRNNQPQHF
CDR3nt: TGTGCCAGCAGTGAAGGGAGGGGCCGGCGAAACAATCAGCCCCAGCATTTT

v_gene: TRBV11-2
d_gene: TRBD2
j_gene: TRBJ2-1
abundance: -
CDR3aa: CASSLTAGGPGEQFF
CDR3nt: TGTGCCAGCAGCTTGACGGCGGGAGGGCCGGGCGAGCAGTTCTTC

v_gene: TRBV5-1
d_gene: -
j_gene: TRBJ1-2
abundance: -
CDR3aa: CASSLTPGAAGYGYTF
CDR3nt: TGCGCCAGCAGCTTGACGCCGGGGGCTGCGGGCTATGGCTACACCTTC

v_gene: TRBV7-9
d_gene: -
j_gene: TRBJ1-1
abundance: medium-sized
CDR3aa: CASSLEAVNTEAFF
CDR3nt: TGTGCCAGCAGCTTAGAGGCTGTGAACACTGAAGCTTTCTTT

v_gene: TRBV6-1
d_gene: -
j_gene: TRBJ1-4
abundance: -
CDR3aa: CASSEGGSNEKLFF
CDR3nt: TGTGCCAGCAGTGAAGGGGGGTCTAATGAAAAACTGTTTTTT

v_gene: TRBV5-5
d_gene: -
j_gene: TRBJ1-2
abundance: -
CDR3aa: CASSPTIYGYTF
CDR3nt: TGTGCCAGCAGCCCTACCATTTATGGCTACACCTTC

v_gene: TRBV11-1
d_gene: -
j_gene: TRBJ1-1
abundance: -
CDR3aa: CASSWDREAFF
CDR3nt: TGTGCCAGCAGCTGGGACCGTGAAGCTTTCTTT

v_gene: TRBV27
d_gene: -
j_gene: TRBJ1-2
abundance: -
CDR3aa: CASSLSGGDYGYTF
CDR3nt: TGTGCCAGCAGTTTATCGGGTGGGGACTATGGCTACACCTTC

v_gene: TRBV6-1
d_gene: -
j_gene: TRBJ2-7
abundance: once
CDR3aa: CASRQVAYEQYF
CDR3nt: TGTGCCAGCAGACAGGTAGCCTACGAGCAGTACTTC

v_gene: TRBV14
d_gene: -
j_gene: TRBJ1-5
abundance: -
CDR3aa: CASSQGGREAQHF
CDR3nt: TGTGCCAGCAGCCAAGGGGGTAGGGAAGCCCAGCATTTT

v_gene: TRBV28
d_gene: -
j_gene: TRBJ1-3
abundance: -
CDR3aa: CASSLMNTIYF
CDR3nt: TGTGCCAGCAGTTTAATGAACACCATATATTTT

v_gene: TRBV4-2
d_gene: TRBD1
j_gene: TRBJ2-1
abundance: -
CDR3aa: CASSQQGANEQFF
CDR3nt: TGTGCCAGCAGCCAACAGGGGGCAAATGAGCAGTTCTTC

v_gene: TRBV2
d_gene: TRBD2
j_gene: TRBJ2-5
abundance: -
CDR3aa: CASTSGGAAETQYF
CDR3nt: TGTGCCAGCACTAGCGGGGGGGCTGCAGAGACCCAGTACTTC

v_gene: TRBV5-4
d_gene: TRBD2
j_gene: TRBJ2-2
abundance: -
CDR3aa: CASRAATSGNLNTGELFF
CDR3nt: TGTGCCAGCAGGGCTGCGACTAGCGGGAATCTCAACACCGGGGAGCTGTTTTTT